What follows are 30 T cell receptor beta chains derived from one specimen sequenced in a study of OX40 agonist ivuxolimab in advanced cancers. Measured with immunoSEQ multiplex PCR; TCRdb has only the in-frame clones, and not every one. The data hold some 77,000 clones, with around 87% observed a single time. The source was CD4+ or CD8+ T cells sorted from blood, collected in a trial of the OX40 agonist ivuxolimab. Receptors originate from an adult with an advanced solid tumor such as melanoma, head and neck, liver or kidney cancer.

The chain links TRBV7-8 to TRBJ2-3; TRBD2 matches at 11 bases. CDR3 length equals 15 residues. J was trimmed by 4 bases and V by 7 bases; bases with no gene match: 7. Per the germline V gene, CDR1 is SGHVS and CDR2 is FQNEAQ. The chain's CDR3 is CASKKLAGVPDTQYF. DNA of the CDR3: TGTGCCAGCAAAAAACTAGCGGGAGTTCCAGATACGCAGTATTTT.

The chain combines TRBV7-3 with TRBJ2-7, with D possibly TRBD1 on 7 matching bases. Trimming took 4 bases from V and 1 from J, leaving 14 bases between them. The CDR3 has 15 residues. Germline lookup yields CDR1 SGHTA and CDR2 FQGTGA. The CDR3, as DNA: TGTGCCAGCAGCTCGAGGGCGGGACAGTCCTACGAGCAGTACTTC. Amino acids: CASSSRAGQSYEQYF.

This clone was observed once. Written as DNA, the CDR3 is TGTGCCAGTAGTAACACTTATAGCGGGAGGGCCTACAATGAGCAGTTCTTC. Protein product: CASSNTYSGRAYNEQFF. This chain uses TRBV19 with TRBJ2-1; 11 bases match TRBD2. V dropped 4 bases and J dropped 2; count of bases not matched to a gene: 7. In germline, CDR1 is LNHDA, CDR2 SQIVND (reference sequence). The CDR3 totals 17 residues.

The table lists this clone with a count of one. This sequence joins TRBV5-4 and TRBJ2-2; D gene ambiguous. This CDR3 has 15 residues. Trimming stripped 4 bases from V and 4 bases from J, with 14 bases between. The germline V gene encodes CDR1 SGHNT and CDR2 YYREEE (reference sequence). The CDR3 DNA reads TGTGCCAGCAGCGCCATGGGGATGAGCACCGGGGAGCTGTTTTTT. Translating it yields CASSAMGMSTGELFF. Together with reference TRBV5-4 and TRBJ2-2, the CDR3 gives the full variable domain: ETGVTQSPTHLIKTRGQQVTLRCSSQSGHNTVSWYQQALGQGPQFIFQYYREEENGRGNFPPRFSGLQFPNYSSELNVNALELDDSALYLCASSAMGMSTGELFFGEGSRLTVL.

The rearrangement uses TRBV9 and TRBJ2-3, with 7 bases fitting TRBD2. This CDR3 has 15 residues. Germline values: CDR1 SGDLS, CDR2 YYNGEE. J lost 4 bases, V lost 0 bases, and 5 bases had no gene match. The CDR3 here is CASSVAGGLSDTQYF. The DNA of the CDR3 is TGTGCCAGCAGCGTAGCGGGAGGCCTATCAGATACGCAGTATTTT.

This chain connects TRBV5-1 to TRBJ2-3; D might be TRBD1 (6 bases). Trimming left V 0 bases short and J 0 bases short, with 14 bases between. The CDR3 consists of 17 residues. Germline CDR1 SGHRS, CDR2 YFSETQ. The CDR3 DNA reads TGCGCCAGCAGCTTGGTGACCGGGACACGTAGCACAGATACGCAGTATTTT. This gives the protein CASSLVTGTRSTDTQYF.

This clone was counted a few times. CDR3 sequence reads: CASSETWTGYEQYF. CDR3 DNA: TGTGCCAGCAGTGAAACCTGGACAGGTTACGAGCAGTACTTC. The rearrangement joins TRBV2 to TRBJ2-7; TRBD1 aligns across 7 bases. The J segment lost 4 bases and the V segment lost 2 bases, leaving 5 bases of the junction unmatched. CDR1 is SNHLY and CDR2 is FYNNEI in the germline V gene. The CDR3 loop spans 14 amino acids. The full variable domain, with the rest looked up from reference TRBV2 and TRBJ2-7, is EPEVTQTPSHQVTQMGQEVILRCVPISNHLYFYWYRQILGQKVEFLVSFYNNEISEKSEIFDDQFSVERPDGSNFTLKIRSTKLEDSAMYFCASSETWTGYEQYFGPGTRLTVT.

In its sample, this clone was seen once. The V and J genes are TRBV28 and TRBJ1-4; D is unresolved. Trimming took 6 bases from V and 0 from J, leaving 11 bases between them. This CDR3 has 15 amino acids. Germline CDR1 MDHEN, CDR2 SYDVKM. CDR3 sequence reads: CASRTLFATNEKLFF. The DNA for the CDR3 is TGTGCCAGCAGAACTTTATTTGCAACTAATGAAAAACTGTTTTTT.

CDR3 bases: TGTGCCTGGAGTCCCACCCGGCGGGGGACGAGTGGCTACACCTTC. It yields the protein CAWSPTRRGTSGYTF. V is TRBV30 and J is TRBJ1-2, with a tentative D call TRBD1 (5 bases). Trimming took 2 bases from V and 7 from J, leaving 20 bases between them. Per germline, CDR1 GTSNPN and CDR2 SVGIG (reference sequence). This CDR3 has 15 amino acids.

The V and J genes are TRBV12-5 and TRBJ1-3, with D possibly TRBD1 on 5 matching bases. Trimming pared 2 bases from V and 0 bases from J, leaving 11 bases between. This CDR3 region has 16 residues. Germline lookup yields CDR1 LGHNT and CDR2 FRNRAP. For the CDR3, the DNA is TGTGCTAGTGGTTTGTTCGGGGCAAGCTCTGGAAACACCATATATTTT. Its protein product is CASGLFGASSGNTIYF.

In this sample, this clone turned up once. The genes are TRBV5-1 and TRBJ1-4; possible D gene TRBD1, 6 bases. This CDR3 is built from 16 residues. CDR1 and CDR2 (germline): SGHRS, YFSETQ. The ends were cut back, 3 bases at V and 0 bases at J, with 12 bases in the middle. The CDR3 spells CASSSLGGPTNEKLFF. CDR3 sequence (DNA): TGCGCCAGCAGCTCGCTCGGGGGCCCAACTAATGAAAAACTGTTTTTT.

The rearrangement joins TRBV9 to TRBJ1-2, with 7 positions matching TRBD1. CDR1 is SGDLS, CDR2 YYNGEE, per germline. The CDR3 covers 14 residues. V dropped 0 bases and J dropped 3; count of bases not matched to a gene: 2. This CDR3 is CASSVEDRHYGYTF. The DNA for the CDR3 is TGTGCCAGCAGCGTAGAGGACAGGCACTATGGCTACACCTTC.

CDR3 in DNA: TGTGCCAGCAGCTTGGCGACAGACCGAACCCCCGGGACTGAAGCTTTCTTT. Amino acid sequence: CASSLATDRTPGTEAFF. The chain uses TRBV5-4 and TRBJ1-1; D possibly corresponds to TRBD1 (5 bases). Germline V gene data show CDR1 as SGHNT and CDR2 as YYREEE (reference sequence). The CDR3 has 17 amino acids. Deletions cut 0 bases from V and 5 bases from J, with 20 bases between.

The chain joins TRBV6-1 to TRBJ2-7; 7 nucleotides line up with TRBD1. V lost 7 bases to trimming and J lost 5 bases; unmatched junction nucleotides: 5. This CDR3 is 12 amino acids long. Per germline, CDR1 MNHNS and CDR2 SASEGT. The CDR3, as DNA: TGTGCCAGCAATAGGGGGCGGAACGAGCAGTACTTC. This encodes CASNRGRNEQYF.

The genes are TRBV5-1 and TRBJ2-5; no reliable D call. The V end was cut by 0 bases, the J end by 4 bases, with 7 bases between. The CDR3 is made up of 13 amino acids. Germline CDR1 and CDR2: SGHRS and YFSETQ. The CDR3 region is CASSLDRVETQYF. The CDR3 DNA reads as TGCGCCAGCAGCTTGGACCGGGTAGAGACCCAGTACTTC.

V is TRBV6-5 and J is TRBJ1-3; D is uncertain. The CDR3 is made up of 13 amino acids. Germline V gene data show CDR1 as MNHEY and CDR2 as SVGAGI. Trimming left V 6 bases short and J 0 bases short, with 6 bases between. CDR3 sequence (DNA): TGTGCCAGCAGCCCGGTCTCTGGAAACACCATATATTTT. This encodes CASSPVSGNTIYF.

This chain links TRBV7-8 with TRBJ2-1; D might be TRBD1 (6 bases). Germline values: CDR1 SGHVS, CDR2 FQNEAQ. This CDR3 is 13 amino acids long. V dropped 5 bases and J dropped 9 bases, with 14 bases sitting between them. CDR3 in DNA: TGTGCCAGCAGCCATAGGACAGCCGTTGAGCAGTTCTTC. Its translation is CASSHRTAVEQFF.

The chain employs TRBV27 and TRBJ2-7; TRBD2 is a possible D gene (7 bases). Germline V gene lookup returns CDR1 MNHEY and CDR2 SMNVEV (reference sequence). CDR3 length: 15 residues. The V end lost 2 bases, the J end lost 5 bases, and 16 bases lay between the germline ends. CDR3 amino acids: CASSLIRGRGHEQYF. DNA for the CDR3: TGTGCCAGCAGTTTAATAAGGGGGAGGGGTCACGAGCAGTACTTC.

This clone was counted only a few times. The chain carries TRBV15 and TRBJ2-5, with 12 positions matching TRBD1. V trimming: 5 bases; J trimming: 5 bases; junction bases outside the gene matches: 9. From germline, CDR1 is LNHNV and CDR2 YYDKDF (reference sequence). This CDR3 comprises 16 residues. The CDR3 sequence is CATSPGDRGRLETQYF. The DNA for the CDR3 is TGTGCCACCAGCCCCGGGGACAGGGGGCGTTTGGAGACCCAGTACTTC. Looking up the rest from reference TRBV15 and TRBJ2-5 gives the full variable domain: DAMVIQNPRYQVTQFGKPVTLSCSQTLNHNVMYWYQQKSSQAPKLLFHYYDKDFNNEADTPDNFQSRRPNTSFCFLDIRSPGLGDTAMYLCATSPGDRGRLETQYFGPGTRLLVL.

This clone was seen once. The CDR3 DNA reads TGTGCCAGCAGCGGGGGGGCGGCGGGCAATCAGCCCCAGCATTTT. This encodes CASSGGAAGNQPQHF. The gene calls are TRBV9 and TRBJ1-5; possibly TRBD1 for D (6 bases). Germline lookup yields CDR1 SGDLS and CDR2 YYNGEE. V was shortened by 3 bases and J by 2 bases, with 12 bases between the two germline ends. This CDR3 has 15 amino acids.

This chain connects TRBV4-3 to TRBJ1-4, with 7 positions matching TRBD1. CDR3 length equals 13 residues. The J segment lost 8 bases and the V segment lost 3 bases, leaving 3 bases of the junction unmatched. Germline CDR1 LGHNA, CDR2 YSLEER. The CDR3 loop reads CASSQLTGEKLFF. The CDR3 DNA follows: TGCGCCAGCAGCCAGTTGACAGGGGAAAAACTGTTTTTT.

The CDR3 sequence: CASSAFLAGAYNEQFF. The CDR3 DNA reads as TGTGCCAGCAGTGCGTTCCTAGCGGGTGCTTACAATGAGCAGTTCTTC. The rearrangement joins TRBV6-4 to TRBJ2-1, with 8 bases lining up with TRBD2. The CDR3 has 16 residues. The germline CDR1 and CDR2 sequences are MRHNA and SNTAGT. With 4 bases clipped from V and 4 bases from J, the junction kept 9 bases outside the gene matches.

The table lists this clone with a count of one. This chain uses TRBV5-1 with TRBJ2-1; TRBD2 agrees at 7 bases. The germline gives CDR1 SGHRS, CDR2 YFSETQ. The CDR3 extends over 14 amino acids. J lost 8 bases, V lost 4 bases, and 9 bases had no gene match. The CDR3 coding sequence is TGCGCCAGCAGCGGGAGGGCCGTCCCCGATGAGCAGTTCTTC. Translated: CASSGRAVPDEQFF.

CDR3 nucleotide sequence: TGTGCCAGCAGCCTACAGGGTGGATCTGGAAACACCATATATTTT. Encoded protein: CASSLQGGSGNTIYF. The chain links TRBV6-5 to TRBJ1-3, with D perhaps matching TRBD1 (6 bases). The germline V and J ends were trimmed by 6 bases and 1 base, with 13 bases remaining between them. This CDR3 contains 15 residues. Looked up from germline, CDR1 is MNHEY and CDR2 is SVGAGI.

This sequence joins TRBV7-2 and TRBJ2-7; maybe TRBD1 (5 bases). Trimming removed 7 bases from V and 0 bases from J, with 13 bases in between. CDR1 and CDR2 from the germline V gene are SGHTA and FQGNSA. The CDR3 runs to 14 residues. The CDR3 loop is CASTSRRDSYEQYF. For the CDR3, the DNA is TGTGCCAGCACCTCCCGCAGGGACTCCTACGAGCAGTACTTC.

This chain connects TRBV2 to TRBJ2-1; D not certain. This CDR3 has 11 amino acids. Germline V lookup: CDR1 SNHLY, CDR2 FYNNEI. Trimming removed 4 bases at V and 2 bases at J, with 0 bases between. In nucleotides, the CDR3 is TGTGCCAGCAGTGCCTACAATGAGCAGTTCTTC. It specifies CASSAYNEQFF.

V and J are TRBV6-6 and TRBJ1-6, with a possible D match to TRBD1 (6 bases). CDR1 is MNHNY and CDR2 is SVGAGI in the germline V gene (reference sequence). The CDR3 is 15 amino acids. The V end was cut by 5 bases, the J end by 6 bases, with 14 bases between. The CDR3 bases are TGTGCCAGCAGTCGGGGGCAGGGTGGTAATTCACCCCTCCACTTT. Its protein is CASSRGQGGNSPLHF.

The chain links TRBV5-4 to TRBJ2-2, with TRBD1 identical over 9 bases. V was clipped by 4 bases and J by 5 bases; unmatched bases: 6. CDR3 size: 15 residues. CDR1 is SGHNT and CDR2 is YYREEE in the germline V gene (reference sequence). In DNA, the CDR3 is TGTGCCAGCAGCAAATGGGACAGGGAGACCGGGGAGCTGTTTTTT. Protein: CASSKWDRETGELFF. Together with reference TRBV5-4 and TRBJ2-2, the CDR3 gives the full variable domain: ETGVTQSPTHLIKTRGQQVTLRCSSQSGHNTVSWYQQALGQGPQFIFQYYREEENGRGNFPPRFSGLQFPNYSSELNVNALELDDSALYLCASSKWDRETGELFFGEGSRLTVL.

The V call is TRBV7-2, the J call TRBJ1-6, with D maybe TRBD1 (6 bases). Trimming pared 7 bases from V and 10 bases from J, leaving 20 bases between. The CDR3 covers 15 residues. CDR1 and CDR2 from the germline V gene are SGHTA and FQGNSA. As DNA, the CDR3 is TGTGCCAGCAACCTATCGGGAGGGGGTAGGTCACCCCTCCACTTT. Its translation: CASNLSGGGRSPLHF.

This chain links TRBV4-1 with TRBJ1-1; D ambiguous. The V and J ends lost 0 bases and 4 bases respectively, with 24 bases between them. The CDR3 has 19 amino acids. Germline CDR1 reads MGHRA; CDR2 reads YSYEKL. In nucleotides, the CDR3 is TGCGCCAGCAGCCAAGATCACAAGCGGGTGCGGCACCCAGTCACTGAAGCTTTCTTT. Encoded protein: CASSQDHKRVRHPVTEAFF.